These 21 T cell receptor beta chains were all obtained from the same sample, sequenced in a study of shared clonotypes between healthy human individuals. Data came from immunoSEQ multiplex PCR; TCRdb stores just in-frame clones and leaves some out. Altogether over a million clones are present, roughly 95% being singletons, with the ten largest covering more than 0.9%. The specimen was naive CD4+ T cells sorted from blood. The sample's subset: CD45RA+ positively selected. The receptors were sampled from a man aged 30 to 45 in good health.

This chain joins TRBV5-1 and TRBJ2-3, with 7 bases identical to TRBD1. Germline V gives CDR1 SGHRS, CDR2 YFSETQ. V was pared by 6 bases and J by 0 bases, with 7 bases of the junction left unmatched. The CDR3 is 15 residues long. The CDR3 nucleotides are TGCGCCAGCAACAGACAGGGAACTAGCACAGATACGCAGTATTTT. This translates into CASNRQGTSTDTQYF. The whole variable domain, filled in from reference TRBV5-1 and TRBJ2-3, reads KAGVTQTPRYLIKTRGQQVTLSCSPISGHRSVSWYQQTPGQGLQFLFEYFSETQRNKGNFPGRFSGRQFSNSRSEMNVSTLELGDSALYLCASNRQGTSTDTQYFGPGTRLTVL.

This CDR3 is CASSQDSRVGETQYF. The CDR3, as DNA: TGCGCCAGCAGCCAAGATTCGAGGGTCGGCGAGACCCAGTACTTC. The chain is built from TRBV4-1 and TRBJ2-5; maybe TRBD2 (5 bases). Germline V gives CDR1 MGHRA, CDR2 YSYEKL. The CDR3 has 15 amino acids. Trimming shortened V by 0 bases and J by 5 bases, and 13 bases separated the two germline ends.

The chain combines TRBV19 with TRBJ1-2; 8 positions match TRBD1. Germline trimming cut 5 bases from V and 4 bases from J; bases unmatched to any gene: 9. The CDR3 has 15 amino acids. CDR1 is LNHDA and CDR2 is SQIVND in the germline V gene (reference sequence). The CDR3 sequence: CASSLRTGIAYGYTF. CDR3 bases: TGTGCCAGTAGTCTAAGGACAGGGATCGCCTATGGCTACACCTTC.

J is TRBJ2-7 and V is TRBV28; D is possibly TRBD1 (6 bases). The CDR3 extends over 14 amino acids. The ends were cut back, 8 bases at V and 1 base at J, with 15 bases in the middle. Germline values: CDR1 MDHEN, CDR2 SYDVKM. The CDR3 spells CASRNQGNSYEQYF. The CDR3 region has the DNA TGTGCCAGCCGCAACCAGGGGAATTCCTACGAGCAGTACTTC.

The CDR3 DNA follows: TGCAGCGTTGGAGGAGGGTGGGGCACAGATACGCAGTATTTT. The encoded protein is CSVGGGWGTDTQYF. This rearrangement joins TRBV29-1 to TRBJ2-3; TRBD2 might be the D (6 bases). Germline CDR1 SQVTM, CDR2 ANQGSEA. With 4 bases removed from V and 1 base from J, the gap between germline ends came to 12 bases. The CDR3 is 14 residues long.

This sequence joins TRBV4-3 and TRBJ1-1; possibly TRBD1 for D (5 bases). Trimming removed 0 bases from V and 4 bases from J, with 6 bases in between. CDR3 length equals 13 residues. Germline-derived CDR1 and CDR2 are LGHNA and YSLEER. Here the CDR3 DNA reads TGCGCCAGCAGCCAAGAAACAGGCACTGAAGCTTTCTTT. Translated, it gives CASSQETGTEAFF.

The chain is built from TRBV9 and TRBJ1-3; no definite D call. The CDR3 contains 14 residues. Looked up from germline, CDR1 is SGDLS and CDR2 is YYNGEE. V was pared by 2 bases and J by 2 bases, with 8 bases between. The CDR3 protein is CASSVRSAGNTIYF. The CDR3 DNA reads as TGTGCCAGCAGCGTCAGAAGTGCTGGAAACACCATATATTTT.

V usage is TRBV5-1 and J usage is TRBJ2-1; 8 bases map to TRBD1. V gave up 5 bases and J gave up 1 base; unmatched junction bases: 2. The CDR3 sequence is 14 residues long. Germline lookup yields CDR1 SGHRS and CDR2 YFSETQ. CDR3 residues: CASRDRESYNEQFF. The CDR3 region has the DNA TGCGCCAGCAGGGACAGGGAATCCTACAATGAGCAGTTCTTC.

The chain is built from TRBV9 and TRBJ2-7; TRBD2 is a possible D gene (6 bases). The CDR3 consists of 14 residues. Per germline, CDR1 SGDLS and CDR2 YYNGEE. V shed 0 bases and J shed 4 bases, with 11 bases lying between them. The CDR3: CASSVGVAEYEQYF. The CDR3 nucleotides are TGTGCCAGCAGCGTAGGTGTAGCGGAGTACGAGCAGTACTTC. Supplemented by reference TRBV9 and TRBJ2-7, the full variable domain reads DSGVTQTPKHLITATGQRVTLRCSPRSGDLSVYWYQQSLDQGLQFLIQYYNGEERAKGNILERFSAQQFPDLHSELNLSSLELGDSALYFCASSVGVAEYEQYFGPGTRLTVT.

The rearrangement joins TRBV30 to TRBJ2-3; a possible D gene is TRBD2 (6 bases). The germline V gene encodes CDR1 GTSNPN and CDR2 SVGIG (reference sequence). Trimming took 3 bases from V and 0 from J, leaving 16 bases between them. The CDR3 is 16 amino acids. Here the CDR3 DNA reads TGTGCCTGGAGACACCTTCTAGCGCCAAGCACAGATACGCAGTATTTT. Its translation: CAWRHLLAPSTDTQYF.

J is TRBJ1-2 and V is TRBV5-4; tentatively, D is TRBD1 (5 bases). V gave up 4 bases and J gave up 4 bases, with 14 bases separating them. The CDR3 is 14 amino acids. Germline values: CDR1 SGHNT, CDR2 YYREEE (reference sequence). The CDR3 region is CASSTRERGYGYTF. DNA of the CDR3: TGTGCCAGCAGCACGAGGGAGAGGGGCTATGGCTACACCTTC.

V usage is TRBV7-9 and J usage is TRBJ2-1, with unresolved D. Germline assignment: CDR1 SEHNR and CDR2 FQNEAQ (reference sequence). CDR3 length: 12 residues. Trimming took 2 bases from V and 7 from J, leaving 6 bases between them. The CDR3 DNA is TGTGCCAGCAGCTTACAGAGAAATGAGCAGTTCTTC. This sequence encodes CASSLQRNEQFF.

The chain is built from TRBV30 and TRBJ1-1, with 8 bases aligning to TRBD1. The CDR3 is 11 amino acids. Germline V gene lookup returns CDR1 GTSNPN and CDR2 SVGIG (reference sequence). V dropped 5 bases and J dropped 5; count of bases not matched to a gene: 1. CDR3 residues: CAWQGATEAFF. In DNA, the CDR3 is TGTGCCTGGCAGGGGGCGACTGAAGCTTTCTTT.

On this clone: The same CDR3 also results from other DNA sequences found in this sample. The rearrangement joins TRBV29-1 to TRBJ2-7; D possibly uses TRBD1 or TRBD2 (5 bases each). Germline assignment: CDR1 SQVTM and CDR2 ANQGSEA. This CDR3 region has 12 residues. V shed 6 bases and J shed 4 bases, with 13 bases lying between them. CDR3 protein: CSVSGTPYEQYF. The CDR3 nucleotides read TGCAGCGTCTCCGGGACGCCATACGAGCAGTACTTC.

The rearrangement links TRBV4-3 to TRBJ2-7, with D perhaps matching TRBD1 (6 bases). The CDR3 spans 15 residues. The V end lost 4 bases, the J end lost 2 bases, and 15 bases lay between the germline ends. Looked up from germline, CDR1 is LGHNA and CDR2 is YSLEER. The DNA for the CDR3 is TGCGCCAGCAGCCCCAGGGGCTCTCTCCCCTACGAGCAGTACTTC. This gives the protein CASSPRGSLPYEQYF.

The V gene is TRBV7-2, the J gene TRBJ2-3; maybe TRBD2 (6 bases). CDR3 length equals 14 residues. Germline assignment: CDR1 SGHTA and CDR2 FQGNSA. The germline V and J ends were trimmed by 4 bases and 6 bases, with 14 bases remaining between them. CDR3 sequence: CASSSWDSSDTQYF. Here the CDR3 DNA reads TGTGCCAGCAGCTCATGGGACTCTTCGGATACGCAGTATTTT.

The rearrangement uses TRBV5-8 and TRBJ2-1; TRBD2 aligns across 15 bases. Trimming at V came to 3 bases and at J to 12 bases, leaving 10 bases not matched to a gene. The CDR3 is 16 residues long. Germline-derived CDR1 and CDR2 are SGHTS and YDEGEE. Written as DNA, the CDR3 is TGTGCCAGCAGCTCCCGGGGACTAGCGGGAGGAACGGCGCAGTTCTTC. It encodes CASSSRGLAGGTAQFF.

V gene TRBV18 combines with J gene TRBJ1-4; D ambiguous. CDR3 length: 15 amino acids. Germline values: CDR1 KGHSH, CDR2 LQKENI. Trimming took off 4 bases at V and 4 bases at J, with 13 bases between the two ends. The CDR3 sequence: CASSRGYTGNEKLFF. The DNA for the CDR3 is TGTGCCAGCTCACGGGGATATACGGGTAATGAAAAACTGTTTTTT.

The rearrangement joins TRBV27 to TRBJ2-2; no firm D call. V lost 9 bases and J 3 bases, leaving 11 bases between the germline ends. Germline loops: CDR1 MNHEY, CDR2 SMNVEV (reference sequence). The CDR3 consists of 13 residues. The CDR3 here is CASAPSYTGELFF. The CDR3 nucleotides read TGTGCCAGTGCTCCCTCATACACCGGGGAGCTGTTTTTT.

This chain uses TRBV15 with TRBJ2-5; maybe TRBD1 (5 bases). The CDR3 runs to 15 residues. V lost 5 bases and J 3 bases, leaving 16 bases between the germline ends. Germline loops: CDR1 LNHNV, CDR2 YYDKDF (reference sequence). CDR3 in DNA: TGTGCCACCAGCGCTAATCCAGGGTCGGAAGAGACCCAGTACTTC. Protein sequence: CATSANPGSEETQYF.

The V call is TRBV9, the J call TRBJ2-2, with no clear D. The CDR3 length is 16 residues. The germline V gene encodes CDR1 SGDLS and CDR2 YYNGEE. Deletions cut 4 bases from V and 6 bases from J, with 19 bases between. CDR3 coding DNA: TGTGCCAGCAGCTCCCTGGACGGATACCCGGCCGGGGAGCTGTTTTTT. Protein: CASSSLDGYPAGELFF.